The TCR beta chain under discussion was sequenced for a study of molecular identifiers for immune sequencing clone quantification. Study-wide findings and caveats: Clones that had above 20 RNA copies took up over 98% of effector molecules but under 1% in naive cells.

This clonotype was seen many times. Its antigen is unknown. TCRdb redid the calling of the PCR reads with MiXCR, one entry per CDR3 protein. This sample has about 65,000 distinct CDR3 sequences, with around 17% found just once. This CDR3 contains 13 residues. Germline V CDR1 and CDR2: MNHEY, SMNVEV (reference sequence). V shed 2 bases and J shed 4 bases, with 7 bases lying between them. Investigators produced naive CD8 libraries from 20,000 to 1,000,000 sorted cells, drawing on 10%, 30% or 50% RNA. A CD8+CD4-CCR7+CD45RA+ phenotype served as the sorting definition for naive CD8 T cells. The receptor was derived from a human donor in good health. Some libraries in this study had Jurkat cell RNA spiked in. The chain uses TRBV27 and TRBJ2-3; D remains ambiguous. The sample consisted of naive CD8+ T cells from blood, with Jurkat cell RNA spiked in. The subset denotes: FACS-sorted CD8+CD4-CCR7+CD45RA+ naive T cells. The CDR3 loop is CASSLHGADTQYF. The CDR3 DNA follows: TGTGCCAGCAGTTTACACGGCGCAGATACGCAGTATTTT.